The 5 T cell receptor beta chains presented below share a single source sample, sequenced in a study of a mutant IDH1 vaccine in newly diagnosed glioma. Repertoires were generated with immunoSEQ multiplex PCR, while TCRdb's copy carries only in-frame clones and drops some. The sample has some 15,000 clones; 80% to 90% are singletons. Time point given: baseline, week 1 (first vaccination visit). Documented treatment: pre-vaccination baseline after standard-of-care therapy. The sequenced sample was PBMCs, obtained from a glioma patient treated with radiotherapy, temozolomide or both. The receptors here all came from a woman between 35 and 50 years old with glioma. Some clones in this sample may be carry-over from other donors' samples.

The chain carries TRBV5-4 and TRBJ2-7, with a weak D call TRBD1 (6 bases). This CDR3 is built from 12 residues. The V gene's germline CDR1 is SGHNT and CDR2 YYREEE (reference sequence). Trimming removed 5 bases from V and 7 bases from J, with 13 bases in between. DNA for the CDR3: TGTGCCAGCAGTCAACAGGGTTGGGAGCAGTACTTC. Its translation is CASSQQGWEQYF.

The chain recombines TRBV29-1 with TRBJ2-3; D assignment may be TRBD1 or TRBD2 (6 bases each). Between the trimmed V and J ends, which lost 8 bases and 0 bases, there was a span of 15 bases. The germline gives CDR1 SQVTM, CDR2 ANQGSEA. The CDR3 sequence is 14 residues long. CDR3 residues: CSMKRGGSTDTQYF. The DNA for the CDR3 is TGCAGCATGAAAAGAGGGGGGAGCACAGATACGCAGTATTTT.

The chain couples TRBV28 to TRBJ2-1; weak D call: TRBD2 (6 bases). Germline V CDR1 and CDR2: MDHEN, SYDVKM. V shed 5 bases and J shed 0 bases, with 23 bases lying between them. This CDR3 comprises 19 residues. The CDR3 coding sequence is TGTGCCAGCAGTACGATCCCGGGACTCCAATTAAGCTCCTACAATGAGCAGTTCTTC. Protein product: CASSTIPGLQLSSYNEQFF.

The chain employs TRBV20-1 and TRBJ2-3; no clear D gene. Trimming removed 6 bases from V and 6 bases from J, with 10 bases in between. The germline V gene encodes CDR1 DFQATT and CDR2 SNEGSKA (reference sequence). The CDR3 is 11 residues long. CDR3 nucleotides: TGCAGTGCCCAACTACTTGATACGCAGTATTTT. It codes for CSAQLLDTQYF.

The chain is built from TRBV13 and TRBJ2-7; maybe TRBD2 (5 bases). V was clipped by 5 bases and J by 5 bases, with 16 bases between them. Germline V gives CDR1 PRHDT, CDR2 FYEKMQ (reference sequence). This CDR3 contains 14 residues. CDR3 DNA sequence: TGTGCCAGCAGCCCGAGATCGATAGCGAACGAGCAGTACTTC. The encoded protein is CASSPRSIANEQYF.